This T cell receptor beta chain was obtained from a study of blood T cell repertoires in COVID-19. As for the study in general: The United States, Italy and Spain were the sources of the acute and convalescent COVID-19 samples. In each case, the material was cDNA or gDNA derived from T cells, B-cell-depleted T cells, or PBMCs.

In the original analysis: Estimates of nucleated cell counts were drawn from the amplification of reference gene primers. Method: immunoSEQ multiplex PCR; TCRdb's copy keeps in-frame clones and lacks some. The V and J calls and clone size were taken over from that table, and D and trimming were inferred from the DNA. The table has 200,000 to 250,000 clones, roughly nine tenths seen once. CDR3 length equals 12 residues. Deletions cut 4 bases from V and 7 bases from J, with 14 bases between. From germline, CDR1 is SQVTM and CDR2 ANQGSEA. Sequencing input: peripheral blood. This clonotype originated in a woman aged 50 to 60 with acute or convalescent COVID-19. The gene calls are TRBV29-1 and TRBJ2-7, with TRBD1 as a possible D gene (7 bases). The CDR3 DNA sequence: TGCAGCGTTGGATTCAGGGGGAGGGAGCAGTACTTC. Encoded protein: CSVGFRGREQYF.